These 20 T cell receptor beta chains share one sample of origin, sequenced in a study. TCRdb re-called the 5' RACE reads through MiXCR, storing one row per CDR3 protein. The repertoire has about 50,000 distinct CDR3 sequences, over 15% of them found once; the top ten carry approximately 2.3%. Sequences were obtained from naive CD4+ T cells sorted from blood. Subset described: naive CD4+ T cells, CD4+CD45RA+CD25-. These receptors all come from a female donor with breast cancer.

The V call is TRBV27, the J call TRBJ1-1, with D hard to call. Trimming removed 4 bases from V and 1 base from J, with 10 bases in between. Per germline, CDR1 MNHEY and CDR2 SMNVEV (reference sequence). The length of the CDR3 is 14 residues. In DNA form, the CDR3 reads TGTGCCAGCAGTTCAACCCCACAGAACACTGAAGCTTTCTTT. Amino acids: CASSSTPQNTEAFF.

The chain couples TRBV7-3 to TRBJ1-1; D is perhaps TRBD1 (6 bases). The CDR3 covers 14 residues. V was shortened by 0 bases and J by 6 bases, with 11 bases between the two germline ends. Germline CDR1 and CDR2: SGHTA and FQGTGA. CDR3 sequence reads: CASSLTRGASEAFF. The CDR3 nucleotides are TGTGCCAGCAGCTTAACGCGGGGGGCGTCTGAAGCTTTCTTT.

V usage is TRBV5-1 and J usage is TRBJ2-7; D is unclear. The CDR3 extends over 16 amino acids. The germline CDR1 and CDR2 sequences are SGHRS and YFSETQ. The germline V and J ends were trimmed by 0 bases and 3 bases, with 16 bases remaining between them. The CDR3 loop is CASSLDRTIGYYEQYF. The CDR3 nucleotides read TGCGCCAGCAGCTTGGACCGTACAATAGGCTACTACGAGCAGTACTTC.

The rearrangement joins TRBV11-3 to TRBJ2-1, with D perhaps matching TRBD1 or TRBD2 (5 bases each). V gave up 5 bases and J gave up 8 bases, with 19 bases separating them. The germline gives CDR1 SGHNT, CDR2 YENEEA. This CDR3 has 15 residues. The CDR3, as DNA: TGTGCCAGCAGCCTAGGGACGACCACTGGCGATGAGCAGTTCTTC. As protein: CASSLGTTTGDEQFF.

V is TRBV5-1 and J is TRBJ2-2; D remains ambiguous. Trimming cost V 7 bases and J 2 bases, with 9 bases left between them. Germline V CDR1 and CDR2: SGHRS, YFSETQ. The CDR3 is 13 residues long. CDR3 residues: CASVSSNTGELFF. DNA of the CDR3: TGCGCCAGCGTGTCTTCTAACACCGGGGAGCTGTTTTTT.

Concerning this clonotype itself: A much larger clonotype is one base distant, so this may be a read error. The gene calls are TRBV5-6 and TRBJ2-5; D not certain. The CDR3 is 16 amino acids. Germline lookup yields CDR1 SGHDT and CDR2 YYEEEE. The CDR3 region has the DNA TGTGCCTGCAGCTCTCAGGTGGGGAAGGACCAAGAGACCCAGTACTTC. Encoded protein: CACSSQVGKDQETQYF. The whole variable domain, remainder taken from reference TRBV5-6 and TRBJ2-5, is DAGVTQSPTHLIKTRGQQVTLRCSPKSGHDTVSWYQQALGQGPQFIFQYYEEEERQRGNFPDRFSGHQFPNYSSELNVNALLLGDSALYLCACSSQVGKDQETQYFGPGTRLLVL.

The chain uses TRBV5-3 and TRBJ1-5; a weak D match, TRBD1 (6 bases). Being an ORF, TRBV5-3 has a function that is uncertain. The ends were cut back, 0 bases at V and 2 bases at J, with 9 bases in the middle. This CDR3 has 15 amino acids. CDR3 DNA sequence: TGTGCCAGAAGCTTGGCCCGGACAGGCAATCAGCCCCAGCATTTT. Residues: CARSLARTGNQPQHF.

This clonotype has only a few counts. This chain joins TRBV5-1 and TRBJ2-7; 8 bases fit TRBD2. The CDR3 length is 17 residues. Looked up from germline, CDR1 is SGHRS and CDR2 is YFSETQ. Germline trimming cut 0 bases from V and 2 bases from J; bases unmatched to any gene: 10. As DNA, the CDR3 is TGCGCCAGCAGCTTGGAGGGGTTGGTAGCGGGGACCTACGAGCAGTACTTC. This gives the protein CASSLEGLVAGTYEQYF.

This clonotype was found many times. The chain combines TRBV9 with TRBJ2-1; 9 nucleotides agree with TRBD2. Germline CDR1 SGDLS, CDR2 YYNGEE. The V gene end was trimmed by 0 bases and the J gene end by 7 bases; junction bases not matched to a gene: 5. The CDR3 is 15 amino acids. CDR3 sequence: CASSVVAGVVNEQFF. In DNA form, the CDR3 reads TGTGCCAGCAGCGTAGTAGCGGGGGTGGTAAATGAGCAGTTCTTC. The full variable domain, in which reference TRBV9 and TRBJ2-1 provide the parts outside the CDR3, is DSGVTQTPKHLITATGQRVTLRCSPRSGDLSVYWYQQSLDQGLQFLIQYYNGEERAKGNILERFSAQQFPDLHSELNLSSLELGDSALYFCASSVVAGVVNEQFFGPGTRLTVL.

This clonotype was seen only a few times. The V call is TRBV5-1, the J call TRBJ2-2; 7 positions agree with TRBD1. Germline V CDR1 and CDR2: SGHRS, YFSETQ. With 6 bases clipped from V and 7 bases from J, the junction kept 9 bases outside the gene matches. The CDR3 has 14 amino acids. The CDR3 loop reads CASTKTTGDGELFF. The CDR3 DNA reads TGCGCCAGCACAAAGACTACAGGGGACGGGGAGCTGTTTTTT.

The CDR3 loop is CASSYSSGRPYEQYF. For the CDR3, the DNA is TGTGCCAGCAGTTACTCGAGCGGGAGACCCTACGAGCAGTACTTC. The V and J genes are TRBV6-2 or TRBV6-3 and TRBJ2-7; 8 positions match TRBD2. The CDR3 covers 15 residues. With 0 bases clipped from V and 2 bases from J, the junction kept 3 bases outside the gene matches. CDR1 and CDR2 from the germline V gene are MNHEY and SVGEGT.

This clonotype was picked up a small number of times. This chain uses TRBV12-3 or TRBV12-4 with TRBJ1-3; D is ambiguous. This CDR3 region has 16 residues. The V end lost 3 bases, the J end lost 0 bases, and 12 bases lay between the germline ends. The CDR3 sequence: CASSFRGRSSGNTIYF. The CDR3 DNA sequence: TGTGCCAGCAGTTTCCGAGGACGGTCCTCTGGAAACACCATATATTTT.

This clonotype has ten or more counts. V usage is TRBV5-4 and J usage is TRBJ1-2, with D possibly matching TRBD1 (5 bases). From germline, CDR1 is SGHNT and CDR2 YYREEE (reference sequence). Between the trimmed V and J ends, which lost 4 bases and 5 bases, there was a span of 15 bases. The CDR3 covers 14 residues. CDR3 amino acids: CASSGADGGYGYTF. In nucleotides, the CDR3 is TGTGCCAGCAGCGGGGCGGACGGAGGTTATGGCTACACCTTC.

This clonotype was seen a handful of times. The chain carries TRBV2 and TRBJ1-1; 7 nucleotides align to TRBD1. The CDR3 is 14 amino acids. Losses at the gene ends were 4 bases for V and 3 bases for J; bases not matched to a gene: 5. Germline V CDR1 and CDR2: SNHLY, FYNNEI. CDR3 in DNA: TGTGCCAGCAGTGGAATGACAGGGTACACTGAAGCTTTCTTT. Protein: CASSGMTGYTEAFF.

This clonotype has only a few counts. The V gene is TRBV4-3, the J gene TRBJ2-5; 7 positions match TRBD2. The V gene end was trimmed by 0 bases and the J gene end by 2 bases; junction bases not matched to a gene: 9. CDR3 size: 17 residues. Germline CDR1 LGHNA, CDR2 YSLEER. CDR3 DNA: TGCGCCAGCAGCCAAGATTTAACGGGGGGACTGCAAGAGACCCAGTACTTC. Translating it yields CASSQDLTGGLQETQYF.

The table lists this clonotype with a few counts. V and J are TRBV29-1 and TRBJ2-7; a possible D gene is TRBD2 (6 bases). This CDR3 has 13 residues. The V and J ends lost 3 bases and 2 bases respectively, with 11 bases between them. CDR1 SQVTM and CDR2 ANQGSEA come from the germline V gene. Written as DNA, the CDR3 is TGCAGCGTTGATCGCGCGGGGACCTACGAGCAGTACTTC. Its protein product is CSVDRAGTYEQYF.

There are many counts of this clonotype. The V call is TRBV29-1, the J call TRBJ2-7; D uncertain. Trimming took 3 bases from V and 4 from J, leaving 13 bases between them. CDR1 is SQVTM and CDR2 is ANQGSEA in the germline V gene. The CDR3 has 13 residues. As DNA, the CDR3 is TGCAGCGTTGAGGGGAAGAACGGGTACGAGCAGTACTTC. Translation gives CSVEGKNGYEQYF.

This clonotype was counted between two and nine times. V usage is TRBV20-1 and J usage is TRBJ1-5; 8 nucleotides agree with TRBD1. This CDR3 region has 15 residues. CDR1 and CDR2 (germline): DFQATT, SNEGSKA (reference sequence). With V trimmed by 1 base and J by 7 bases, 9 bases remained unmatched. The chain's CDR3 is CSARVPGGANQPQHF. The CDR3 DNA reads as TGCAGTGCTAGAGTTCCAGGGGGCGCAAACCAGCCCCAGCATTTT.

This clonotype has just a few counts. A read error may produce the germline difference seen at one junction end. The rearrangement joins TRBV28 to TRBJ1-1; 7 bases align to TRBD1. The CDR3 sequence is 14 residues long. Germline lookup yields CDR1 MDHEN and CDR2 SYDVKM. In DNA, the CDR3 is TGTGCCAGCAGTGTATGGGACAGTAACACTGAAGCTTTCTTT. This encodes CASSVWDSNTEAFF.

DNA of the CDR3: TGTGCCAGCAGTTTAAGTACGGGCAACGAGCAGTACTTC. Its protein product is CASSLSTGNEQYF. V is TRBV28 and J is TRBJ2-7; D gene uncertain. The CDR3 runs 13 residues. V was shortened by 2 bases and J by 5 bases, with 10 bases between the two germline ends. Per the germline V gene, CDR1 is MDHEN and CDR2 is SYDVKM.